This T cell receptor (beta chain) comes out of a study of T-cell memory formation after mild COVID-19. One entry per CDR3 protein, called by TCRdb with MiXCR from the 5' RACE reads. The data contain about half a million distinct CDR3 sequences, about 20% of them singletons. This clonotype was recorded at least ten times. The CDR3 is 13 residues long. Trimming left V 5 bases short and J 4 bases short, with 11 bases between. Germline V gives CDR1 SNHLY, CDR2 FYNNEI. The sample was PBMCs or a T cell subset sorted from them (not recorded which). V gene TRBV2 combines with J gene TRBJ1-2, with a possible D match to TRBD1 (5 bases). This sequence was found in an adult woman who had mild COVID-19 (a few samples of this study predate the infection). Cell type and time point are not known. The CDR3 spells CASSPQGGYGYTF. The CDR3 coding sequence is TGTGCCAGCAGTCCTCAGGGAGGCTATGGCTACACCTTC.